One sample yielded the 11 T cell receptor beta chains listed below, sequenced in a study of siplizumab effects on memory and regulatory T cells. Their target antigens are unknown. In the mixed lymphocyte reaction, cells were cocultured for six to seven days at 37°C. This table comes from immunoSEQ multiplex PCR, and its TCRdb copy is limited to in-frame clones, with some not included. The profile shows more than 13,000 clones, around 40% of them singletons. Sequencing was done on a sample of CFSE-low (dividing) CD4+ T cells sorted from an allogeneic mixed lymphocyte reaction. The receptors stem from a human donor in good health; the cells came from an allogeneic mixed lymphocyte reaction. Some clones in this sample may be carry-over from other donors' samples.

This clone is deemed medium-sized. The gene calls are TRBV7-8 and TRBJ2-7, with D possibly being TRBD2 (5 bases). The V gene lost 0 bases and the J gene lost 1 base, with 10 bases spanning the gap. The CDR3 length is 15 residues. CDR1 is SGHVS and CDR2 is FQNEAQ in the germline V gene. The CDR3 nucleotides are TGTGCCAGCAGCTTAGCACTAGTACCGTCCTACGAGCAGTACTTC. This translates into CASSLALVPSYEQYF.

Relative to its sample, this clone is medium-sized (0.01 to 0.1%). This sequence joins TRBV7-6 and TRBJ2-7; D is uncertain. The V gene lost 5 bases and the J gene lost 0 bases, with 17 bases spanning the gap. Germline V gives CDR1 SGHVS, CDR2 FNYEAQ. The CDR3 covers 16 residues. CDR3 residues: CASSPRVGRISYEQYF. CDR3 coding DNA: TGTGCCAGCAGCCCCAGAGTCGGTCGGATCTCCTACGAGCAGTACTTC.

The CDR3 loop is CASSPLGTSGTYNEQFF. The CDR3 DNA is TGTGCCAGCAGCCCCCTCGGGACTAGCGGGACGTACAATGAGCAGTTCTTC. V gene TRBV7-6 combines with J gene TRBJ2-1; 13 bases are a match to TRBD2. Germline-derived CDR1 and CDR2 are SGHVS and FNYEAQ. The ends lost 5 bases at V and 4 bases at J; junction bases unmatched: 8. The length of the CDR3 is 17 residues.

This clone appeared once. J is TRBJ2-5 and V is TRBV7-9; a weak D match, TRBD1 (5 bases). The length of the CDR3 is 16 residues. The germline V and J ends were trimmed by 3 bases and 5 bases, with 19 bases remaining between them. Germline-derived CDR1 and CDR2 are SEHNR and FQNEAQ (reference sequence). CDR3 coding DNA: TGTGCCAGCAGCTTTAGTTCACAGGTCAATTGGGAGACCCAGTACTTC. The encoded protein is CASSFSSQVNWETQYF.

The chain combines TRBV15 with TRBJ2-1, with D hard to call. The CDR3 is 17 amino acids. CDR1 is LNHNV and CDR2 is YYDKDF in the germline V gene (reference sequence). The V end was cut by 4 bases, the J end by 4 bases, with 20 bases between. CDR3 sequence reads: CATSTDGRLPPYNEQFF. CDR3 coding DNA: TGTGCCACCAGCACAGACGGGCGTTTGCCCCCGTACAATGAGCAGTTCTTC.

Only one count was recorded for this clone. The V call is TRBV6-5, the J call TRBJ2-7; D possibly corresponds to TRBD1 (6 bases). This CDR3 contains 14 residues. The V gene's germline CDR1 is MNHEY and CDR2 SVGAGI. Trimming left V 6 bases short and J 0 bases short, with 12 bases between. Here the CDR3 DNA reads TGTGCCAGCAGCTTTTTGGACAGCTCCTACGAGCAGTACTTC. This gives the protein CASSFLDSSYEQYF.

The CDR3 sequence: CASRWDRTRNTEAFF. As DNA, the CDR3 is TGTGCCAGCAGGTGGGATCGGACTCGCAACACTGAAGCTTTCTTT. This sequence joins TRBV6-6 and TRBJ1-1; D is undetermined. The V and J ends lost 6 bases and 2 bases respectively, with 16 bases between them. Germline CDR1 MNHNY, CDR2 SVGAGI (reference sequence). This CDR3 has 15 amino acids.

The chain is built from TRBV19 and TRBJ1-1, with D perhaps TRBD1 (5 bases). V lost 5 bases and J lost 5, with 15 bases in between. The CDR3 runs to 14 residues. Germline assignment: CDR1 LNHDA and CDR2 SQIVND (reference sequence). This CDR3 reads CASSPGGRVTEAFF. CDR3 coding DNA: TGTGCCAGTAGTCCCGGGGGTAGGGTAACTGAAGCTTTCTTT.

The chain is built from TRBV27 and TRBJ1-5; D is undetermined. This CDR3 spans 15 amino acids. Germline values: CDR1 MNHEY, CDR2 SMNVEV (reference sequence). Between the trimmed V and J ends, which lost 4 bases and 2 bases, there was a span of 12 bases. CDR3 coding DNA: TGTGCCAGCAGTTCCGCACCCCGAGGCAATCAGCCCCAGCATTTT. It codes for CASSSAPRGNQPQHF.

The V and J genes are TRBV10-3 and TRBJ2-3; TRBD1 matches at 11 bases. Per the germline V gene, CDR1 is ENHRY and CDR2 is SYGVKD. The CDR3 totals 16 residues. Losses at the gene ends were 10 bases for V and 7 bases for J; bases not matched to a gene: 16. Written as DNA, the CDR3 is TGTGCCACCGTTAGGGATGGGACAGGGGGGTCGAATACGCAGTATTTT. Its protein is CATVRDGTGGSNTQYF.

This clone ranks as medium-sized. The chain links TRBV7-9 to TRBJ1-1, with 7 bases lining up with TRBD1. This CDR3 region has 15 residues. V trimming: 5 bases; J trimming: 3 bases; junction bases outside the gene matches: 9. The germline V gene has CDR1 SEHNR and CDR2 FQNEAQ (reference sequence). The CDR3 protein is CASSPGGGGDTEAFF. The CDR3 DNA is TGTGCCAGCAGCCCAGGAGGGGGCGGGGACACTGAAGCTTTCTTT.